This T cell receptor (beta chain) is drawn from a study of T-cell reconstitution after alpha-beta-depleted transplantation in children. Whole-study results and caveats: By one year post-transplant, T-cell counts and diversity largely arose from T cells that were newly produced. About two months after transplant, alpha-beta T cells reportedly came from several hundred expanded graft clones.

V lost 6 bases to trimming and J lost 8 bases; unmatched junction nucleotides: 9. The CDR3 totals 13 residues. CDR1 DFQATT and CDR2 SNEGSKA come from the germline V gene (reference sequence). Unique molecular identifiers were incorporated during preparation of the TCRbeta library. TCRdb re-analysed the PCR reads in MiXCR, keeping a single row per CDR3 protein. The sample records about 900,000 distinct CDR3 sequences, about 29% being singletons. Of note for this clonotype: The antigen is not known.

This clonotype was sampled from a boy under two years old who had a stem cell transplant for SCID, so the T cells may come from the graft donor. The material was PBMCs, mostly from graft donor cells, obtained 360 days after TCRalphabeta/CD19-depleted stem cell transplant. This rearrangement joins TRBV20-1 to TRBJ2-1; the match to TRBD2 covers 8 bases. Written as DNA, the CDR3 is TGCAGTGCCCCATCGGGGGGGCCTCATGAGCAGTTCTTC. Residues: CSAPSGGPHEQFF.